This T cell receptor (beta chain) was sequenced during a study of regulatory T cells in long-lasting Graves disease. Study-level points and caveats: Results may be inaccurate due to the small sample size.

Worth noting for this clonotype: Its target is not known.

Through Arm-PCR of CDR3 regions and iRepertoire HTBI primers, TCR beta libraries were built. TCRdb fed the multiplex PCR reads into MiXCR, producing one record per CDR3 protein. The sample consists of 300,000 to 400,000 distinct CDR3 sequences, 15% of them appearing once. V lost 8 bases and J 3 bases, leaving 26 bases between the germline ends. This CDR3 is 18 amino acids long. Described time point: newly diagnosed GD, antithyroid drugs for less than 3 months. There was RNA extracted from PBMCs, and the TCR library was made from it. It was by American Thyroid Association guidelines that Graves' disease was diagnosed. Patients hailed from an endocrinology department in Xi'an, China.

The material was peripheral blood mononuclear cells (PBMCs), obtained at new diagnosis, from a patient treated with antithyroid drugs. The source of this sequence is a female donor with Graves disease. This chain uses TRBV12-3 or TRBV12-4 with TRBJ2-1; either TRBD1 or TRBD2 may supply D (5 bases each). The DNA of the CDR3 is TGTGCCAGCTCACCACCCCAGGGAGCTGGATCCGTCTACAATGAGCAGTTCTTC. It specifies CASSPPQGAGSVYNEQFF.